This TCR beta chain was identified in a study of T cell responses to AZD1222 COVID-19 vaccine. Study overall: Second doses that came at about 4 or about 12 weeks were put together.

Whole-study findings and limits: The repertoires were collected only after the peak T cell response.

The repertoire was sequenced with immunoSEQ multiplex PCR; TCRdb's copy has only in-frame clones and lacks some. The top ten hold 9.5% to 13% of the sample, which has tens of thousands of clones, around nine tenths seen once. Comment on this clone: The antigen remains unidentified.

This CDR3 is built from 13 residues. V gave up 1 base and J gave up 6 bases, with 7 bases separating them. CDR1 is SGHVS, CDR2 FNYEAQ, per germline. The specimen comprised peripheral blood, sampled on day 0 of AZD1222 vaccination. This chain links TRBV7-6 with TRBJ1-5, with D hard to call. The TCR comes from an adult in good health. CDR3 sequence: CASSLGLGQPQHF. CDR3 DNA sequence: TGTGCCAGCAGCTTAGGATTGGGTCAGCCCCAGCATTTT. The full variable domain, in which reference TRBV7-6 and TRBJ1-5 provide the parts outside the CDR3, is GAGVSQSPRYKVTKRGQDVALRCDPISGHVSLYWYRQALGQGPEFLTYFNYEAQQDKSGLPNDRFSAERPEGSISTLTIQRTEQRDSAMYRCASSLGLGQPQHFGDGTRLSIL.